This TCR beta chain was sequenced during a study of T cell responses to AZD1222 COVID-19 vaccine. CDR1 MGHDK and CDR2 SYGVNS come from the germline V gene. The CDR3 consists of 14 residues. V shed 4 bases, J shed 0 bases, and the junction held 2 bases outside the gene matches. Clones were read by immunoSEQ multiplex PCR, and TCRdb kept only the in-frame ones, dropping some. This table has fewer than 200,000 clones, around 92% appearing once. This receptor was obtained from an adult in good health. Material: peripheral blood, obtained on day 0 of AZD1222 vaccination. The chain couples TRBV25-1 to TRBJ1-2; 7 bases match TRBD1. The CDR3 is CASSGDRANYGYTF. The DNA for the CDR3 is TGTGCCAGCAGTGGGGACAGAGCTAACTATGGCTACACCTTC.